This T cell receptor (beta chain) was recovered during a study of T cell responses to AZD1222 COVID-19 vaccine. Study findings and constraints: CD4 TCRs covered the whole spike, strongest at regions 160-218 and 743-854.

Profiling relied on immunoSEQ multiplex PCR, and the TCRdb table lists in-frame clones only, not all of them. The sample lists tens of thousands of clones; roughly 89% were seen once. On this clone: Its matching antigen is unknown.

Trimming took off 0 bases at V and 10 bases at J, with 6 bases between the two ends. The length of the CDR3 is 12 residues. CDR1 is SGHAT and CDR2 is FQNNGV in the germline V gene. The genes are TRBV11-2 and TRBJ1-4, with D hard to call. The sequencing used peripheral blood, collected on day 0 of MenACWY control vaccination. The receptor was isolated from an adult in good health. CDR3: CASSLDRGKLFF. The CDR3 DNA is TGTGCCAGCAGCTTAGATCGGGGAAAACTGTTTTTT.